The next 25 T cell receptor beta chains were all read from a single sample in a study of CD8 T cells in Susac syndrome. RNA, at roughly 0.45 to 1 ug, was reverse transcribed with random hexamers. TCRdb ran MiXCR on the immunoSEQ multiplex PCR reads and lists one entry per CDR3 protein. The table includes some 110,000 distinct CDR3 sequences, 90% to 95% detected once. Sequencing was carried out using CD4+ T cells from PBMCs. Receptors were obtained from a human donor with multiple sclerosis.

Here the CDR3 reads CASTLRASAQETQYF. In nucleotides, the CDR3 is TGCGCCAGCACCCTTAGGGCCAGCGCCCAAGAGACCCAGTACTTC. V and J are TRBV5-1 and TRBJ2-5; D uncertain. The germline CDR1 and CDR2 sequences are SGHRS and YFSETQ. The CDR3 has 15 amino acids. The ends were cut back, 6 bases at V and 1 base at J, with 16 bases in the middle.

This sequence joins TRBV12-5 and TRBJ2-7; a weak D match, TRBD1 (6 bases). This CDR3 is 14 amino acids long. Trimming pared 6 bases from V and 3 bases from J, leaving 15 bases between. Germline V CDR1 and CDR2: LGHNT, FRNRAP. The CDR3 coding sequence is TGTGCTAGTGGCCTTCAAGGGACATACTACGAGCAGTACTTC. Translating it yields CASGLQGTYYEQYF.

The genes are TRBV18 and TRBJ2-1; perhaps TRBD2 as D (6 bases). CDR1 KGHSH and CDR2 LQKENI come from the germline V gene. CDR3 length equals 16 residues. Trimming removed 3 bases from V and 8 bases from J, with 20 bases in between. The CDR3 here is CASSPQTGVIRDEQFF. The CDR3 DNA sequence: TGTGCCAGCTCACCCCAGACGGGGGTGATAAGGGATGAGCAGTTCTTC.

This chain uses TRBV9 with TRBJ2-7, with 10 bases fitting TRBD1. V lost 4 bases, J lost 7 bases, and 5 bases stayed unmatched. There are 13 residues in the CDR3. CDR1 is SGDLS, CDR2 YYNGEE, per germline. The CDR3 here is CASSNRDRGEQYF. The CDR3 DNA reads TGTGCCAGCAGCAACCGGGACAGGGGTGAGCAGTACTTC.

J is TRBJ1-1 and V is TRBV6-5; D unclear. Per the germline V gene, CDR1 is MNHEY and CDR2 is SVGAGI. The length of the CDR3 is 16 residues. V lost 0 bases to trimming and J lost 4 bases, with 15 bases between them. This chain's CDR3 is CASSYSMRRRPTEAFF. CDR3 coding DNA: TGTGCCAGCAGTTACTCGATGCGACGGAGGCCCACTGAAGCTTTCTTT.

The rearrangement joins TRBV20-1 to TRBJ2-3, with D unclear. V lost 6 bases and J lost 2, with 6 bases in between. Germline CDR1 and CDR2: DFQATT and SNEGSKA (reference sequence). There are 11 residues in the CDR3. CDR3 loop: CSAEITDTQYF. The CDR3 bases are TGCAGTGCCGAAATCACAGATACGCAGTATTTT.

The chain's CDR3 is CASSWGLGKQAFF. The CDR3 nucleotides read TGTGCCAGCAGTTGGGGTTTAGGGAAACAAGCTTTCTTT. The V call is TRBV27, the J call TRBJ1-1; D gene unclear. Trimming took 4 bases from V and 9 from J, leaving 15 bases between them. Germline CDR1 and CDR2: MNHEY and SMNVEV (reference sequence). The CDR3 consists of 13 residues.

The chain joins TRBV20-1 to TRBJ2-5, with TRBD1 matching 7 bases. This CDR3 comprises 13 residues. Germline assignment: CDR1 DFQATT and CDR2 SNEGSKA (reference sequence). V dropped 5 bases and J dropped 0; count of bases not matched to a gene: 3. The CDR3: CSALTGDQETQYF. CDR3 DNA sequence: TGCAGTGCTCTAACAGGGGACCAAGAGACCCAGTACTTC.

The chain combines TRBV6-1 with TRBJ1-5; possible D gene TRBD1, 6 bases. The CDR3 extends over 14 amino acids. Germline CDR1 and CDR2: MNHNS and SASEGT. Trimming took 3 bases from V and 9 from J, leaving 15 bases between them. The CDR3 coding sequence is TGTGCCAGCAGTGATCTCGGAGGGGGGAGGCCCCAGCATTTT. As protein: CASSDLGGGRPQHF.

The V call is TRBV12-3 or TRBV12-4, the J call TRBJ2-3; no firm D call. The CDR3 has 12 residues. V lost 3 bases, J lost 4 bases, and 5 bases lay in between. The CDR3 region is CASSLDADTQYF. The CDR3 DNA reads as TGTGCCAGCAGTTTGGACGCAGATACGCAGTATTTT.

This chain joins TRBV12-5 and TRBJ1-4; a weak D match, TRBD1 (5 bases). V lost 7 bases and J 5 bases, leaving 11 bases between the germline ends. Looked up from germline, CDR1 is LGHNT and CDR2 is FRNRAP. The CDR3 totals 13 residues. CDR3 sequence (DNA): TGTGCTAGTGACGGGGGAATGAATGAAAAACTGTTTTTT. Its protein is CASDGGMNEKLFF.

For this clonotype: Compared with germline, one end of the junction differs, possibly owing to a read error. This chain uses TRBV27 with TRBJ1-3; 7 positions match TRBD1. The CDR3 sequence is 16 residues long. Germline CDR1 MNHEY, CDR2 SMNVEV (reference sequence). The CDR3 protein is CASRPNGQASENTIYF. The CDR3 DNA follows: TGTGCCAGCAGACCCAACGGACAGGCCTCTGAAAACACCATATATTTT.

This chain links TRBV7-2 with TRBJ2-5; a possible D gene is TRBD2 (7 bases). V lost 5 bases and J 4 bases, leaving 17 bases between the germline ends. Germline V CDR1 and CDR2: SGHTA, FQGNSA. CDR3 length: 15 residues. The CDR3 DNA sequence: TGTGCCAGCAGCCAAGAGGGGGGGGCCGTAGAGACCCAGTACTTC. This sequence encodes CASSQEGGAVETQYF.

The chain carries TRBV29-1 and TRBJ2-7; 9 bases align to TRBD1. The CDR3 runs to 16 residues. The ends lost 6 bases at V and 2 bases at J; junction bases unmatched: 14. Germline lookup yields CDR1 SQVTM and CDR2 ANQGSEA. In DNA, the CDR3 is TGCAGCGTGAGGGGTACCGGGACAGGGACGACCTACGAGCAGTACTTC. Its translation is CSVRGTGTGTTYEQYF.

V gene TRBV28 combines with J gene TRBJ2-5; D is ambiguous. There are 12 residues in the CDR3. Per germline, CDR1 MDHEN and CDR2 SYDVKM. The V and J ends lost 6 bases and 4 bases respectively, with 9 bases between them. This chain's CDR3 is CASSPPLETQYF. Here the CDR3 DNA reads TGTGCCAGCAGCCCCCCGTTAGAGACCCAGTACTTC. Based on the CDR3 plus reference TRBV28 and TRBJ2-5, the full variable domain is DVKVTQSSRYLVKRTGEKVFLECVQDMDHENMFWYRQDPGLGLRLIYFSYDVKMKEKGDIPEGYSVSREKKERFSLILESASTNQTSMYLCASSPPLETQYFGPGTRLLVL.

This clonotype was observed a single time. The rearrangement joins TRBV14 to TRBJ2-7, with 11 bases lining up with TRBD1. The germline V gene encodes CDR1 SGHDN and CDR2 FVKESK. This CDR3 is built from 16 residues. Unmatched junction bases numbered 5, after V lost 3 bases and J lost 1 base. The CDR3 loop reads CASSHGGTGGSYEQYF. The CDR3 DNA sequence: TGTGCCAGCAGCCATGGGGGGACAGGGGGGTCCTACGAGCAGTACTTC.

The chain links TRBV20-1 to TRBJ2-1; maybe TRBD2 (7 bases). Looked up from germline, CDR1 is DFQATT and CDR2 is SNEGSKA (reference sequence). V was trimmed by 0 bases and J by 10 bases, leaving 19 bases between them. This CDR3 contains 15 residues. The chain's CDR3 is CSARDPAGALREQFF. CDR3 sequence (DNA): TGCAGTGCTAGAGATCCCGCGGGGGCCCTGCGGGAGCAGTTCTTC.

The V and J genes are TRBV29-1 and TRBJ1-4, with TRBD1 identical over 11 bases. This CDR3 has 14 residues. V lost 6 bases to trimming and J lost 8 bases; unmatched junction nucleotides: 8. Germline CDR1 SQVTM, CDR2 ANQGSEA. The CDR3 here is CSVARTGGAEKLFF. Here the CDR3 DNA reads TGCAGCGTGGCACGGACAGGGGGCGCGGAAAAACTGTTTTTT. The full variable domain, in which reference TRBV29-1 and TRBJ1-4 provide the parts outside the CDR3, is SAVISQKPSRDICQRGTSLTIQCQVDSQVTMMFWYRQQPGQSLTLIATANQGSEATYESGFVIDKFPISRPNLTFSTLTVSNMSPEDSSIYLCSVARTGGAEKLFFGSGTQLSVL.

This chain links TRBV7-2 with TRBJ1-5; D is perhaps TRBD1 (6 bases). Germline V gene sequence: CDR1 SGHTA, CDR2 FQGNSA. The V gene lost 7 bases and the J gene lost 5 bases, with 12 bases spanning the gap. The CDR3 spans 13 residues. The CDR3: CASTGTRYQPQHF. Here the CDR3 DNA reads TGTGCCAGCACCGGGACACGCTATCAGCCCCAGCATTTT.

This clonotype was counted once. V is TRBV18 and J is TRBJ1-1; 10 nucleotides align to TRBD1. The CDR3 extends over 15 amino acids. Germline CDR1 reads KGHSH; CDR2 reads LQKENI. V lost 0 bases, J lost 6 bases, and 4 bases stayed unmatched. The CDR3 DNA is TGTGCCAGCTCACCACCGGCAGGGACAGGGGCTGAAGCTTTCTTT. It yields the protein CASSPPAGTGAEAFF.

The rearrangement links TRBV11-2 to TRBJ2-2; 7 bases line up with TRBD2. V shed 0 bases and J 5 bases; nucleotides not matched to a gene: 3. CDR3 length equals 15 residues. Per germline, CDR1 SGHAT and CDR2 FQNNGV. The CDR3 DNA reads TGTGCCAGCAGCTTAGAGCGGGGGACGACCGGGGAGCTGTTTTTT. It specifies CASSLERGTTGELFF.

The chain carries TRBV7-2 and TRBJ1-1, with D hard to call. The V and J ends lost 3 bases and 10 bases respectively, with 9 bases between them. Germline CDR1 SGHTA, CDR2 FQGNSA. CDR3 size: 11 residues. In DNA form, the CDR3 reads TGTGCCAGCAGCTTGGGCCAGAGAGCTTTCTTT. Translated, it gives CASSLGQRAFF.

The chain links TRBV19 to TRBJ1-5; TRBD1 matches 8 bases. CDR1 and CDR2 (germline): LNHDA, SQIVND (reference sequence). The CDR3 consists of 18 residues. After removal of 1 base from V and 4 bases from J, the junction contained 12 bases not matched to a gene. CDR3 protein: CASSIGEQGVSRNQPQHF. The CDR3 nucleotides read TGTGCCAGTAGTATAGGGGAACAGGGGGTGTCTCGTAATCAGCCCCAGCATTTT.

This rearrangement joins TRBV28 to TRBJ2-5, with 11 bases identical to TRBD2. V shed 1 base and J 1 base; nucleotides not matched to a gene: 11. The CDR3 sequence is 19 residues long. Per germline, CDR1 MDHEN and CDR2 SYDVKM. In DNA form, the CDR3 reads TGTGCCAGCAGTTTATATCTAGCGGGGGGTCCTCCAGTCCAAGAGACCCAGTACTTC. Translation gives CASSLYLAGGPPVQETQYF.

DNA for the CDR3: TGTGCCAGTAGTATTTCCCTAAATCAGCCCCAGCATTTT. Its protein is CASSISLNQPQHF. The J gene is TRBJ1-5, the V gene TRBV19; D gene ambiguous. The germline V and J ends were trimmed by 3 bases and 4 bases, with 7 bases remaining between them. The CDR3 is 13 amino acids. Germline assignment: CDR1 LNHDA and CDR2 SQIVND (reference sequence). Combining the CDR3 with reference TRBV19 and TRBJ1-5 gives the whole variable domain DGGITQSPKYLFRKEGQNVTLSCEQNLNHDAMYWYRQDPGQGLRLIYYSQIVNDFQKGDIAEGYSVSREKKESFPLTVTSAQKNPTAFYLCASSISLNQPQHFGDGTRLSIL.